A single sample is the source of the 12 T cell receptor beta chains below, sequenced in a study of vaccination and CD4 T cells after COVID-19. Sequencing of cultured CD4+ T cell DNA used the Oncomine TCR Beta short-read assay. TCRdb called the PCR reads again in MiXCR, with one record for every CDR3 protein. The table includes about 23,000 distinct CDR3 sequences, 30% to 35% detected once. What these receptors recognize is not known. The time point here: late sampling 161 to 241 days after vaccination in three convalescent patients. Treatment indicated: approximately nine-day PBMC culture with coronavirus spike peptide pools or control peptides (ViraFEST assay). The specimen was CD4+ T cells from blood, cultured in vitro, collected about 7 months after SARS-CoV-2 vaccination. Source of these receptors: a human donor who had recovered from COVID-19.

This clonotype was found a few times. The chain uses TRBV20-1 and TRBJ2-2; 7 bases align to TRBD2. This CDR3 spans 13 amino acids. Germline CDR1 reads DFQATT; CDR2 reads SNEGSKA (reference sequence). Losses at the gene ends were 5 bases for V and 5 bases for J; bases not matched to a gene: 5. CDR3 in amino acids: CSAPLAVTGELFF. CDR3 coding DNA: TGCAGTGCTCCGCTAGCGGTAACCGGGGAGCTGTTTTTT.

CDR3 protein: CASSEFPLTTRYEQYF. CDR3 sequence (DNA): TGTGCCAGCAGTGAATTCCCCCTCACGACTAGATACGAGCAGTACTTC. The chain has TRBV6-1 and TRBJ2-7; D possibly corresponds to TRBD2 (6 bases). V was clipped by 2 bases and J by 4 bases, with 18 bases between them. The length of the CDR3 is 16 residues. Germline-derived CDR1 and CDR2 are MNHNS and SASEGT.

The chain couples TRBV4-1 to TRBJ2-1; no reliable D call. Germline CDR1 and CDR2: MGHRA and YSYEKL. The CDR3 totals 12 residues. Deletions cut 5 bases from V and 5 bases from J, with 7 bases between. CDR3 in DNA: TGCGCCAGCAGCGGCTGGCACAATGAGCAGTTCTTC. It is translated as CASSGWHNEQFF.

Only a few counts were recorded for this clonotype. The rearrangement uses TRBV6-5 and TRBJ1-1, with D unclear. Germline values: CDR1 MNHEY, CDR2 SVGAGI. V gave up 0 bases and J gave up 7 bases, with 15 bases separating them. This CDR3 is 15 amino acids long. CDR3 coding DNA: TGTGCCAGCAGTTACTCGTGGCGGACGGACGTTGAAGCTTTCTTT. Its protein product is CASSYSWRTDVEAFF.

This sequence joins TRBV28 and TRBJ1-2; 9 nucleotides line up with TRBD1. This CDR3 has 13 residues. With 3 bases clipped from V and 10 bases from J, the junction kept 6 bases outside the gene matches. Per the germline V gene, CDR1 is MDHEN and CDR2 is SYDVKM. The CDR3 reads CASSFGTGSNYTF. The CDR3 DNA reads TGTGCCAGCAGTTTCGGGACAGGGAGCAACTACACCTTC.

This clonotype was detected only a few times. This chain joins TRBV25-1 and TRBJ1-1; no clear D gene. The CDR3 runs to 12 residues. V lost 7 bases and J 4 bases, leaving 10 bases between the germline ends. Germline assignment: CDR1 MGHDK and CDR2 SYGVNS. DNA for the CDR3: TGTGCCAGCACGGACTCTAGCACTGAAGCTTTCTTT. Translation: CASTDSSTEAFF.

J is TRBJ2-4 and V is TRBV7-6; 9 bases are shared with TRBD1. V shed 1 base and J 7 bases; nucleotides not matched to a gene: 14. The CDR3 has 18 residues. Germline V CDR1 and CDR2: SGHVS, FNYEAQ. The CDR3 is CASSLGVSRTGVHNIQYF. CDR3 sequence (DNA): TGTGCCAGCAGCTTAGGGGTTTCAAGGACAGGGGTGCACAACATTCAGTACTTC.

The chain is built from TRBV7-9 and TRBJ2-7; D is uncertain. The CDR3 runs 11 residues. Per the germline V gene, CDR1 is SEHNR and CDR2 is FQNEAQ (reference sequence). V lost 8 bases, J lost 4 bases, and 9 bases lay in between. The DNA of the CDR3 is TGTGCCAGCTCTCCCTTGTACGAGCAGTACTTC. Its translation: CASSPLYEQYF.

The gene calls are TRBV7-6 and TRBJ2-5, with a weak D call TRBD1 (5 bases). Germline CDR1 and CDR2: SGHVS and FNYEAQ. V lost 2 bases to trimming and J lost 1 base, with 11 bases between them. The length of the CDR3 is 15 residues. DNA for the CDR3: TGTGCCAGCAGCTTAACAACAGACAGCCAAGAGACCCAGTACTTC. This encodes CASSLTTDSQETQYF.

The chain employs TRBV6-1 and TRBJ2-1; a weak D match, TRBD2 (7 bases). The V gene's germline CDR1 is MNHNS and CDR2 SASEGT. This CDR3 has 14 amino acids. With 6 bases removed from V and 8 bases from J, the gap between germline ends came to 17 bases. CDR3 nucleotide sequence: TGTGCCAGCAGGTTAGCGGGTGGGGGCCATGAGCAGTTCTTC. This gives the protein CASRLAGGGHEQFF.

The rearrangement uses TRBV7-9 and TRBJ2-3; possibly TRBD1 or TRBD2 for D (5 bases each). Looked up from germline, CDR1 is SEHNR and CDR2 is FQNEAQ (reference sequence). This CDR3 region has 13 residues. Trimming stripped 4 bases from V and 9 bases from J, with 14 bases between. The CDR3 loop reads CASSSTEGITQYF. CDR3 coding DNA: TGTGCCAGCAGCTCCACAGAGGGGATCACGCAGTATTTT.

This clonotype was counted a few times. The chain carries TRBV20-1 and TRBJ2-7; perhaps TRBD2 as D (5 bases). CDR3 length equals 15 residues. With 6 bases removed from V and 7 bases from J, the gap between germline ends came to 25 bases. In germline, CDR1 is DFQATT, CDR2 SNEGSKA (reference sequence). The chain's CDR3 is CSAPRGPQRVREQYF. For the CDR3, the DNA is TGCAGTGCGCCGCGCGGGCCCCAAAGGGTAAGGGAGCAGTACTTC.